The TCR beta chain described here comes from a study of CXCR3-negative and CXCR3-positive naive CD8 T cells. Findings and limits, study-wide: TRB CDR3 hydrophobicity was greater in CXCR3-positive naive cells than in CXCR3-negative naive cells.

UMI-labeled 5' RACE TRB cDNA libraries were prepared from the cells. No DNA is given; TCRdb re-called the 5' RACE reads and lists each CDR3 protein once. The sample table sets out 84,000 or so distinct CDR3 sequences. A note on this clonotype: Its antigen is currently unknown.

The sequence was obtained from a human donor in good health. Some clones in this sample may be carry-over from other donors' samples. The sequenced sample consisted of naive CXCR3- CD8+ T cells from blood. Subset defined: CD45RO-CCR7+CD27+CD95- naive CD8+ T cells lacking CXCR3 (TNR3-).

This CDR3 is CSVEGGQGAYNEQFF. V gene TRBV29-1 combines with J gene TRBJ2-1; TCRdb's D call of TRBD1 is untestable without DNA. The germline V gene has CDR1 SQVTM and CDR2 ANQGSEA. The CDR3 is 15 residues long.